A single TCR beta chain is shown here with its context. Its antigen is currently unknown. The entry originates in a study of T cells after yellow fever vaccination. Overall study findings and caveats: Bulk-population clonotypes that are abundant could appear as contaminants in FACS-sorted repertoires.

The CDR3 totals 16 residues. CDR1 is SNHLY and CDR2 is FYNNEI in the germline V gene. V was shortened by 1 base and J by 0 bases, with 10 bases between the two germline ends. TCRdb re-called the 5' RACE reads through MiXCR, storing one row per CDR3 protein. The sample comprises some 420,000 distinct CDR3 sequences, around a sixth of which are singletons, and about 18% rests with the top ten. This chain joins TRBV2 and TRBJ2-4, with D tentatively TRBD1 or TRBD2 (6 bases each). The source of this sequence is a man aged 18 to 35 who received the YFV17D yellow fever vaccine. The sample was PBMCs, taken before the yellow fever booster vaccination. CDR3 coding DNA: TGTGCCAGCAGTGAAGGGGGGGCTGCAGCCAAAAACATTCAGTACTTC. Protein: CASSEGGAAAKNIQYF.